Below, one T cell receptor (beta chain) is given with its context. Antigen unknown. These data belong to a study of shared clonotypes between healthy human individuals. The method was immunoSEQ multiplex PCR; TCRdb's version includes in-frame clones alone and lacks a portion of them. In the table there are roughly 2,300,000 clones, 85% to 95% of which are singletons. Whole-study findings and limits: The study found roughly 5% of naive CD4 clonotypes shared across a few donors.

Between the trimmed V and J ends, which lost 6 bases and 4 bases, there was a span of 15 bases. The germline V gene has CDR1 MNHEY and CDR2 SVGAGI. The CDR3 has 14 amino acids. This chain links TRBV6-5 with TRBJ1-1, with D possibly TRBD1 on 6 matching bases. The receptor was isolated from a man aged 18 to 30 in good health. Some clones in this sample may be carry-over from other donors' samples. The specimen sequenced was naive CD4+ T cells from PBMCs. Subset: CD45RA+ positively selected. The CDR3 nucleotides read TGTGCCAGCAGCGAGTGGGGGGCGCGCACTGAAGCTTTCTTT. Its translation is CASSEWGARTEAFF.